This T cell receptor beta chain appears in the sequencing data of a study of beta chain features in type 1 diabetes. Whole-study results and caveats: All four CD4+ subsets of Type 1 diabetes patients contained TCRB CDR3s that were moderately but significantly shorter.

Sequencing targeted expressed TCRB transcripts, as all isolated RNA had been reverse transcribed. The repertoire was sequenced with immunoSEQ multiplex PCR; TCRdb's copy has only in-frame clones and lacks some. The sample has a few hundred thousand clones, roughly 12% seen once. Points on this clone: Its antigen is not known.

The TCR was taken from a woman younger than 35 with type 1 diabetes. The sequenced sample was naive CD4+ T cells from blood.

As DNA, the CDR3 is TGCGCCAGCAGCTTGGTGAGGTACAATGAGCAGTTCTTC. Translating gives CASSLVRYNEQFF. The V and J genes are TRBV5-1 and TRBJ2-1; D unclear. This CDR3 region has 13 residues. Trimming left V 0 bases short and J 4 bases short, with 5 bases between. The V gene's germline CDR1 is SGHRS and CDR2 YFSETQ.